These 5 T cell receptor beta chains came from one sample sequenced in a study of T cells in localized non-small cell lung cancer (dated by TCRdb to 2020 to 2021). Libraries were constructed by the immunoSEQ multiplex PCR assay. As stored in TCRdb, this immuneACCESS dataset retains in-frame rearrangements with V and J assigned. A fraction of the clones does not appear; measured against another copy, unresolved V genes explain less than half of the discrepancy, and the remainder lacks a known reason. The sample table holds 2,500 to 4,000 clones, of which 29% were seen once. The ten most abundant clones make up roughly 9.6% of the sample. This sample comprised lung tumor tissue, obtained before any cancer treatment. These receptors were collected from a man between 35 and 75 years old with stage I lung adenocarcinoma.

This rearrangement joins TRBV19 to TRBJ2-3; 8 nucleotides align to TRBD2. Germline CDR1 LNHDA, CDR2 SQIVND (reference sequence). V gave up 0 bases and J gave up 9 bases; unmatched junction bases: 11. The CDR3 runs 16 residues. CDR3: CASSIEAASGFGTQYF. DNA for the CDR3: TGTGCCAGTAGTATAGAGGCGGCTAGCGGGTTCGGCACGCAGTATTTT.

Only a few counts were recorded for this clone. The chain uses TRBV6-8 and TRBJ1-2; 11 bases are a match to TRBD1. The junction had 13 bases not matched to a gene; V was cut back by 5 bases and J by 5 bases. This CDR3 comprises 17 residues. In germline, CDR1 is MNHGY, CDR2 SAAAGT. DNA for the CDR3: TGTGCCAGCAGTACAGCTCCGGGACAGGGGGGATTATATGGCTACACCTTC. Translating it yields CASSTAPGQGGLYGYTF.

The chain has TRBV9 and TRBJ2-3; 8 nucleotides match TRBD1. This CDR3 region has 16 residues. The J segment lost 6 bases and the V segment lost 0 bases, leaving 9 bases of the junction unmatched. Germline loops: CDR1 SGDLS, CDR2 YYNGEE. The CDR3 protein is CASSVDAGGQRDTQYF. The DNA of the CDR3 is TGTGCCAGCAGCGTAGACGCAGGGGGCCAGAGGGATACGCAGTATTTT.

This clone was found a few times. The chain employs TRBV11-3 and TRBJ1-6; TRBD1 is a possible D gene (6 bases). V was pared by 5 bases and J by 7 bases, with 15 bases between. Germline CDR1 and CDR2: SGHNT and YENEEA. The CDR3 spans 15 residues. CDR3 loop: CASSIRTEANSPLHF. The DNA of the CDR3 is TGTGCCAGCAGCATTCGGACAGAGGCAAATTCACCCCTCCACTTT.

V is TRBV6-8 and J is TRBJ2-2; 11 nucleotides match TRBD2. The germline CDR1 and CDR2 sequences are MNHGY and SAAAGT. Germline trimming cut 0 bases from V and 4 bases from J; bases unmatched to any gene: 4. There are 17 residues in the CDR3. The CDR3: CASSYSVLAGATGELFF. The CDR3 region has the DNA TGTGCCAGCAGTTACTCGGTACTAGCGGGGGCCACCGGGGAGCTGTTTTTT.